This T cell receptor beta chain was documented in a study of PD-L1 blockade in urothelial cancer. This table comes from immunoSEQ multiplex PCR, and its TCRdb copy is limited to in-frame clones, with some not included. Counted here are 50,000 or so clones, roughly 87% occurring once; the ten biggest clones make up under 5%. V gave up 4 bases and J gave up 3 bases; unmatched junction bases: 1. Germline CDR1 and CDR2: MNHEY and SVGAGI. CDR3 size: 13 residues. The origin of this receptor is an older man with urothelial cancer. The rearrangement links TRBV6-5 to TRBJ2-5; 8 nucleotides agree with TRBD2. Sequencing used PBMCs, obtained around atezolizumab (anti-PD-L1) treatment. CDR3 amino acids: CASSSGLEETQYF. CDR3 DNA sequence: TGTGCCAGCAGTTCGGGACTAGAAGAGACCCAGTACTTC.